This T cell receptor (beta chain) was recorded in a study of T cell responses to AZD1222 COVID-19 vaccine. Germline CDR1 reads LNHDA; CDR2 reads SQIVND (reference sequence). V shed 9 bases and J 9 bases; nucleotides not matched to a gene: 4. This CDR3 has 12 amino acids. Here immunoSEQ multiplex PCR was the method, and the copy in TCRdb shows in-frame clones only, minus some. The top ten clones hold 10% of a sample with 95,000 to 100,000 clones, about 89% of them seen once. This clone was seen repeatedly, ten times or more. The starting material was peripheral blood, obtained 28 days after the second AZD1222 dose. This receptor was taken from an adult who received the AZD1222 COVID-19 vaccine. V and J are TRBV19 and TRBJ2-1; 11 bases are shared with TRBD2. For the CDR3, the DNA is TGTGCCAGCACTAGCGGGAGTCTTGAGCAGTTCTTC. Its protein is CASTSGSLEQFF. Filled out from reference TRBV19 and TRBJ2-1, the complete variable domain reads DGGITQSPKYLFRKEGQNVTLSCEQNLNHDAMYWYRQDPGQGLRLIYYSQIVNDFQKGDIAEGYSVSREKKESFPLTVTSAQKNPTAFYLCASTSGSLEQFFGPGTRLTVL.